This T cell receptor (beta chain) comes out of a study of cytomegalovirus exposure and HLA in healthy donors. Regarding the study as a whole: An analysis was carried out at a later point. It showed that HLA-associated TCR beta chains were more clonally expanded than equally common non-associated chains.

Researchers ran the PCR with 60 Vbeta and 13 Jbeta primers. Profiling relied on immunoSEQ multiplex PCR, and the TCRdb table lists in-frame clones only, not all of them. The profile covers 140,000 to 150,000 clones, with approximately 79% appearing a single time and 6.5% to 8% taken by the ten largest. At collection, donors were nominally healthy, but unrecorded immune exposures were probable. CDR3 size: 15 residues. Looked up from germline, CDR1 is PRHDT and CDR2 is FYEKMQ (reference sequence). V dropped 5 bases and J dropped 1; count of bases not matched to a gene: 3. With respect to this clone: Its antigen is unidentified.

The sequence was collected from a woman between 40 and 50 years old in good health and CMV-seropositive. This chain uses TRBV13 with TRBJ2-5, with 11 bases identical to TRBD2. The sample comprised PBMCs. The CDR3 sequence is CASSTSGGGQETQYF. The CDR3 region has the DNA TGTGCCAGCAGCACTAGCGGGGGAGGCCAAGAGACCCAGTACTTC.